This T cell receptor beta chain was sequenced in a study of neurological immune-mediated disorders. Broader study findings: Association of the multiple sclerosis repertoire cluster with clinical or MRI features was not observed for any feature.

The unsorted libraries originated from 2 million PBMCs kept at -80 C. The cDNA was generated by 5'RACE with 10-nucleotide random UMIs. One entry per CDR3 protein, called by TCRdb with MiXCR from the 5' RACE reads. The profile covers some 95,000 distinct CDR3 sequences, with roughly 3.5% appearing a single time and around 5.5% taken by the ten largest. V lost 0 bases to trimming and J lost 4 bases, with 9 bases between them. CDR1 and CDR2 from the germline V gene are PRHDT and FYEKMQ (reference sequence). This CDR3 region has 14 residues. The sample holds many counts of this clonotype. Antigen specificity is unknown.

This chain uses TRBV13 with TRBJ2-5, with a possible D match to TRBD2 (6 bases). The sequence was obtained from a woman aged 18-30 years with multiple sclerosis. The specimen sequenced was PBMCs. CDR3 region: CASSLGGGLETQYF. Here the CDR3 DNA reads TGTGCCAGCAGCTTAGGTGGGGGGTTAGAGACCCAGTACTTC.